The source of this T cell receptor beta chain is a study of blood T cell repertoires in COVID-19. Overall study: Collection of acute and convalescent COVID-19 samples took place in the United States, Italy and Spain.

This CDR3 region has 14 residues. V lost 1 base and J 6 bases, leaving 10 bases between the germline ends. The germline CDR1 and CDR2 sequences are SGHTA and FQGNSA. Data came from immunoSEQ multiplex PCR; TCRdb stores just in-frame clones and leaves some out. The table lists more than 200,000 clones, approximately 80% of them singletons, with roughly 1.8% in the top ten. Cohorts were based on clinical histories the participants reported. Each recovered donor of Cohort 3 presented with two negative PCRs, clearance, or symptom resolution. The rearrangement uses TRBV7-2 and TRBJ1-5, with D perhaps TRBD1 (5 bases). This TCR derives from a man aged 55 to 69 who had recovered from COVID-19. Input material: PBMCs or T cells enriched from blood (not recorded which). This CDR3 reads CASSLEAGGQPQHF. CDR3 DNA: TGTGCCAGCAGCTTAGAGGCGGGGGGTCAGCCCCAGCATTTT.